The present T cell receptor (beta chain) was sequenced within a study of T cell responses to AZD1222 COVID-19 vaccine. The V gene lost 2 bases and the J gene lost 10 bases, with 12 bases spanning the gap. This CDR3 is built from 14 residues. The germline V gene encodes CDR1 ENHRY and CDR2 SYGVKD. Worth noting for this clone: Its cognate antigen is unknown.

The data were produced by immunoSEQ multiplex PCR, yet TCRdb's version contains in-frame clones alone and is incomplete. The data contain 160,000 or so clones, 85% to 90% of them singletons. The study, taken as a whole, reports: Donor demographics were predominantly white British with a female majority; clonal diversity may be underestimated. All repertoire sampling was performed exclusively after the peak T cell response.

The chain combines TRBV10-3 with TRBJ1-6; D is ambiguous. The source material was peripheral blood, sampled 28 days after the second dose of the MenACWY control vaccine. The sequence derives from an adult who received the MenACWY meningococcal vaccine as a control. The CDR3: CAISEDRLGSPLHF. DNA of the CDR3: TGTGCCATCAGTGAGGATCGTCTGGGGTCACCCCTCCACTTT.